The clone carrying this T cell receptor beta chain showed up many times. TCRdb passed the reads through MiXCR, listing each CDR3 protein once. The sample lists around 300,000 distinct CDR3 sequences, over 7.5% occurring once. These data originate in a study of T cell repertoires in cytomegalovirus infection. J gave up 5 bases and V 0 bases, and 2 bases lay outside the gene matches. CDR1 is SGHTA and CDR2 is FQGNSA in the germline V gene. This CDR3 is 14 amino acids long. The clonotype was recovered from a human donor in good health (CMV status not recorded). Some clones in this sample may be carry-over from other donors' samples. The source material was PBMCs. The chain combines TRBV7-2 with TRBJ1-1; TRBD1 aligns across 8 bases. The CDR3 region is CASSLAGDRTEAFF. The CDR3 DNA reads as TGTGCCAGCAGCTTAGCGGGGGACAGGACTGAAGCTTTCTTT.